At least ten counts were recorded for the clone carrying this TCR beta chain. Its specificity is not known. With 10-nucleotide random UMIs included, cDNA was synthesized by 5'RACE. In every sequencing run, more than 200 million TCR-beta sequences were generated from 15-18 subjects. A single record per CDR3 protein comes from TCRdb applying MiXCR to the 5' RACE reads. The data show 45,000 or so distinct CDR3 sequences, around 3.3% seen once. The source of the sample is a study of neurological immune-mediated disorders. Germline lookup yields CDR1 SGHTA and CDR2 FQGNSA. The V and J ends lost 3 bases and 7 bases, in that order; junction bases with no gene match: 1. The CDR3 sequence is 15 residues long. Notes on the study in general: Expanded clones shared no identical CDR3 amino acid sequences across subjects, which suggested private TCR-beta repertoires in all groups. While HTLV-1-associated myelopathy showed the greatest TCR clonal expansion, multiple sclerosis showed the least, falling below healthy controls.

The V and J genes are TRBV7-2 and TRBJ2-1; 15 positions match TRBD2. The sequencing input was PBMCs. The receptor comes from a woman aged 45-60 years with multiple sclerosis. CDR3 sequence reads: CASSLGLAGGNEQFF. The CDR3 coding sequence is TGTGCCAGCAGCTTGGGACTAGCGGGGGGTAATGAGCAGTTCTTC.